This T cell receptor beta chain was obtained from a study of CD8+CD57+ T cells in acquired aplastic anemia. Sequencing was done on patients that had shown CD8+CD57+ cell expansion by flow cytometry. Germline lookup yields CDR1 SGHTA and CDR2 FQGTGA. The CDR3 has 16 residues. Trimming pared 2 bases from V and 12 bases from J, leaving 23 bases between. Investigators profiled TCR beta VDJ and CDR3 from genomic DNA template. TCRdb re-called the reads with MiXCR, one entry per CDR3 protein. The repertoire holds 270,000 or so distinct CDR3 sequences, with 65% to 90% as singletons. This chain uses TRBV7-3 with TRBJ2-1; D not certain. The TCR sequence derives from a human donor with aplastic anemia. Input material: sorted CD4+, CD8+, or CD8+CD57+ T cells (not recorded which) from PBMCs. CDR3 sequence reads: CASSLSGGRQDEAQFF. The CDR3 DNA is TGTGCCAGCAGCTTATCAGGCGGTAGGCAAGATGAAGCGCAGTTCTTC.